Reported below is one T cell receptor (beta chain). The same CDR3 can be traced to other DNA sequences in this sample. The data stem from a study of blood T cell repertoires in COVID-19. Trimming removed 11 bases at V and 3 bases at J, with 14 bases between. The CDR3 consists of 13 residues. Germline CDR1 is MDHEN and CDR2 is SYDVKM. Data came from immunoSEQ multiplex PCR; TCRdb stores just in-frame clones and leaves some out. The sample has 150,000 or so clones, over 70% seen once. V usage is TRBV28 and J usage is TRBJ2-1, with a tentative D call TRBD2 (6 bases). The source is a man at least 80 years old with acute or convalescent COVID-19. Input material: peripheral blood. The CDR3, as DNA: TGTGCCTCCGGAGGAGGGATCTACAATGAGCAGTTCTTC. It encodes CASGGGIYNEQFF.